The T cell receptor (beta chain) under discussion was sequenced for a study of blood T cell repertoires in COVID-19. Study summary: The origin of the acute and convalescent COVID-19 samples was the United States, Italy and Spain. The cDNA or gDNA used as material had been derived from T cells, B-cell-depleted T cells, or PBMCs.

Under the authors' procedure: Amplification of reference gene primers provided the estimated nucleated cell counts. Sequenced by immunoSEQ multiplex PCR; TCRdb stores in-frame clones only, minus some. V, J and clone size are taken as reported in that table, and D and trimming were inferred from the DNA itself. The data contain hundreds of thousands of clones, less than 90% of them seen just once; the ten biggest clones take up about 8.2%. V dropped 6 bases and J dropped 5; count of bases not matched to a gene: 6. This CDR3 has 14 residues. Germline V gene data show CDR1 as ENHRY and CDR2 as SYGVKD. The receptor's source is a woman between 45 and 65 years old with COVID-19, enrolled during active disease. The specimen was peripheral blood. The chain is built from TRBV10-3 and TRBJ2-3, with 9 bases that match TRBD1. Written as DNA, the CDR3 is TGTGCCATCAGCACACAGGGGGCTGAAGATACGCAGTATTTT. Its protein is CAISTQGAEDTQYF.